This TCR beta chain was identified during a study of beta chain features in type 1 diabetes. There are a few counts of this clone. Its antigen is not known. Germline V CDR1 and CDR2: MDHEN, SYDVKM. V lost 8 bases to trimming and J lost 3 bases; unmatched junction nucleotides: 9. The CDR3 loop spans 16 amino acids. Study-level findings and limits: Any role of HLA type in TCRB rearrangement remained unresolved here. Insertions at VDJ junctions were less frequent in type 1 diabetes patients. These patients also deleted more nucleotides at the same junctions. Type 1 diabetes patients had moderately but significantly shorter TCRB CDR3s in all four CD4+ subsets.

The isolated RNA, all of it, was reverse transcribed, so expressed TCRB transcripts were what got sequenced. The method was immunoSEQ multiplex PCR; TCRdb's version includes in-frame clones alone and lacks a portion of them. This table holds about 270,000 clones, approximately 14% found once. This chain links TRBV28 with TRBJ2-6; 8 nucleotides match TRBD2. The receptor comes from a man under 40 with type 1 diabetes. What was sequenced was naive CD4+ T cells from blood. CDR3 sequence (DNA): TGTGCCAGCGGATATAGCGGGAAACTTGGGGCCAACGTCCTGACTTTC. This gives the protein CASGYSGKLGANVLTF.